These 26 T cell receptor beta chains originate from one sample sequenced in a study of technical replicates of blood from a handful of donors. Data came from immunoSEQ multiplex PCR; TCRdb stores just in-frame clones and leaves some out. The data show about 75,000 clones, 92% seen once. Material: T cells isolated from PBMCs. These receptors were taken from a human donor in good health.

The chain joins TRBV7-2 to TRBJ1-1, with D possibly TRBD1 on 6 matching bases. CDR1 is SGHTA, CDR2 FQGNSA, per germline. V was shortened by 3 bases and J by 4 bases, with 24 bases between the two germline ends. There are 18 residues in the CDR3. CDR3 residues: CASSFDYREGDLGTEAFF. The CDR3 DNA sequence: TGTGCCAGCAGCTTCGACTACAGGGAAGGGGATTTGGGCACTGAAGCTTTCTTT.

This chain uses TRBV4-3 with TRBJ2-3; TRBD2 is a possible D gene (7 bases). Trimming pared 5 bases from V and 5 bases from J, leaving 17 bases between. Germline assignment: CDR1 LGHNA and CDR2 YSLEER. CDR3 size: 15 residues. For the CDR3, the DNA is TGCGCCAGCAGCGATGGTCCGGGGGGCAGAGATACGCAGTATTTT. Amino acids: CASSDGPGGRDTQYF.

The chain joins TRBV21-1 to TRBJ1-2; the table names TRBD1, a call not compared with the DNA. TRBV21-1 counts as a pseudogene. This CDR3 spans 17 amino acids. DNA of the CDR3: TGTGCCAGCAGCAAGAGTTTCCTAGGACAGGGAGGACGAGGCTACACCTTC. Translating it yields CASSKSFLGQGGRGYTF.

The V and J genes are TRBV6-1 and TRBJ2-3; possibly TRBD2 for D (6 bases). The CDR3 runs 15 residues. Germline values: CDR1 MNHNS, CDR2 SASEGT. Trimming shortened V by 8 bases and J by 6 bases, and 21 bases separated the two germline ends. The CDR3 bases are TGTGCCAGCGCACCAGTAACGGGCCGGGGGGATACGCAGTATTTT. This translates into CASAPVTGRGDTQYF.

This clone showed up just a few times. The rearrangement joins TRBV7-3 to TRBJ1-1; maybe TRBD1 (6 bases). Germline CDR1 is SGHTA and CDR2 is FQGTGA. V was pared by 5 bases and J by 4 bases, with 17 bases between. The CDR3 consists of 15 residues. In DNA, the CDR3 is TGTGCCAGCAGCCCAAAGACAGGCTGGAGCACTGAAGCTTTCTTT. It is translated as CASSPKTGWSTEAFF.

The CDR3 DNA is TGTGCCAGCTCACCAGGAGTCGGTAACTATGGCTACACCTTC. Amino acid sequence: CASSPGVGNYGYTF. The rearrangement joins TRBV18 to TRBJ1-2; D ambiguous. V was shortened by 2 bases and J by 1 base, with 8 bases between the two germline ends. The germline CDR1 and CDR2 sequences are KGHSH and LQKENI. There are 14 residues in the CDR3.

The CDR3 coding sequence is TGTGCCAGCATAGCCTCCCGACAGGGTGCGAACACCGGGGAGCTGTTTTTT. It yields the protein CASIASRQGANTGELFF. The V gene is TRBV27, the J gene TRBJ2-2, with TRBD1 matching 7 bases. This CDR3 region has 17 residues. V dropped 7 bases and J dropped 0; count of bases not matched to a gene: 11. Germline assignment: CDR1 MNHEY and CDR2 SMNVEV (reference sequence).

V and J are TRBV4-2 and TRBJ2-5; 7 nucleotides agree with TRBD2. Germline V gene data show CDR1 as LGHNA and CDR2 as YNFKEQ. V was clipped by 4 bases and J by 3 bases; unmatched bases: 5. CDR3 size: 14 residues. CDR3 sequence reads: CASSPERGEETQYF. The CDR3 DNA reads TGTGCCAGCAGCCCGGAGCGGGGTGAAGAGACCCAGTACTTC.

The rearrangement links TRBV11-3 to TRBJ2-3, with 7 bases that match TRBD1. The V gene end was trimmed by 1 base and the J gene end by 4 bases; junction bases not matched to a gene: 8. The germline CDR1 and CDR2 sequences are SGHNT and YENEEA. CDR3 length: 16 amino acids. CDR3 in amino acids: CASSLVFTGASDTQYF. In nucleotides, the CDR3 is TGTGCCAGCAGCTTAGTATTTACAGGGGCGTCAGATACGCAGTATTTT.

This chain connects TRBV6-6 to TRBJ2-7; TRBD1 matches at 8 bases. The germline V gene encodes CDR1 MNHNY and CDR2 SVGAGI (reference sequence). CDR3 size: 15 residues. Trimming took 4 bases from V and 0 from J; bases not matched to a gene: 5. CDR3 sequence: CASSSRTGSSYEQYF. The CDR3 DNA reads TGTGCCAGCAGTTCTCGGACAGGGAGCTCCTACGAGCAGTACTTC.

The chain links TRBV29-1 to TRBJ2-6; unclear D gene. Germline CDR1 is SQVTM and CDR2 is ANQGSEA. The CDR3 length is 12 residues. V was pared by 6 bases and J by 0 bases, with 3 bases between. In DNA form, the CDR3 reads TGCAGCGTCAGCTCTGGGGCCAACGTCCTGACTTTC. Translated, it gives CSVSSGANVLTF.

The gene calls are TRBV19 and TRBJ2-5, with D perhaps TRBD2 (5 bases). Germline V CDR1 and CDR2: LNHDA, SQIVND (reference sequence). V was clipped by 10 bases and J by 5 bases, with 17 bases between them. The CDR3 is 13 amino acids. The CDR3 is CATSRGPMETQYF. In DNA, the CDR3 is TGTGCCACCTCCCGGGGTCCTATGGAGACCCAGTACTTC.

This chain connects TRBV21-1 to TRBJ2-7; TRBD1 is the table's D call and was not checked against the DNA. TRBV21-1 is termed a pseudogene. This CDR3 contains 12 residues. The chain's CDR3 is CASIGVFHEQYF. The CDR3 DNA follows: TGTGCCAGCATAGGGGTTTTCCACGAGCAGTACTTC.

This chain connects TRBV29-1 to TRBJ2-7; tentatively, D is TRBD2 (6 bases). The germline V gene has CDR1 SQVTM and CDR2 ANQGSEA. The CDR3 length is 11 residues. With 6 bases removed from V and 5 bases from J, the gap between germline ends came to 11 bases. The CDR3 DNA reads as TGCAGCGTCTGGTGGGGGGACGAGCAGTACTTC. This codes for CSVWWGDEQYF.

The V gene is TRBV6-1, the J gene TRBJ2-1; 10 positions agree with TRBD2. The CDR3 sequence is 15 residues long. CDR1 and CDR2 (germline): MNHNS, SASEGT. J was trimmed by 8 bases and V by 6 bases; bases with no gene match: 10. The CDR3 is CASRVVAGGTDEQFF. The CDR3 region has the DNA TGTGCCAGCAGGGTAGTAGCGGGAGGTACAGATGAGCAGTTCTTC.

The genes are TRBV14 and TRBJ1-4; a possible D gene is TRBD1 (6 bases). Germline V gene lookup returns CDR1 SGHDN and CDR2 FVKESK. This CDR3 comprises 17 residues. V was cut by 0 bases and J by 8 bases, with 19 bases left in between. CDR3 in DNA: TGTGCCAGCAGCCAAGATATCGGGGGGGGCGCACAGGAAAAACTGTTTTTT. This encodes CASSQDIGGGAQEKLFF.

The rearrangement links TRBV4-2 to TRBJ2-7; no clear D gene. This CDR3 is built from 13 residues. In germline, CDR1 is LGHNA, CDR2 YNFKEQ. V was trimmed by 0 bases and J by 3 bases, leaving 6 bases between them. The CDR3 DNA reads TGTGCCAGCAGCCAAGAGGCCCGCTACGAGCAGTACTTC. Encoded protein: CASSQEARYEQYF.

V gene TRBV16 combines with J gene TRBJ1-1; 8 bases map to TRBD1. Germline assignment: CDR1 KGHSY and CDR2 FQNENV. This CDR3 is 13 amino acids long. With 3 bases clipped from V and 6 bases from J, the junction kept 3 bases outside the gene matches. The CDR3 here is CASSHRTGPEAFF. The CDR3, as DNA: TGTGCCAGCAGCCATAGGACAGGGCCTGAAGCTTTCTTT. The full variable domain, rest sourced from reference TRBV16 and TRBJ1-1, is GEEVAQTPKHLVRGEGQKAKLYCAPIKGHSYVFWYQQVLKNEFKFLISFQNENVFDETGMPKERFSAKCLPNSPCSLEIQATKLEDSAVYFCASSHRTGPEAFFGQGTRLTVV.

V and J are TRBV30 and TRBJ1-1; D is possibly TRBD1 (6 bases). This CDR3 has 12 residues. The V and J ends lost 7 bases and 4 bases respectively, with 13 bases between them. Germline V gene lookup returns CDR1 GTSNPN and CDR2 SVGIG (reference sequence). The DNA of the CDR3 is TGTGCCTCGGGACACGCAACCACTGAAGCTTTCTTT. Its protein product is CASGHATTEAFF.

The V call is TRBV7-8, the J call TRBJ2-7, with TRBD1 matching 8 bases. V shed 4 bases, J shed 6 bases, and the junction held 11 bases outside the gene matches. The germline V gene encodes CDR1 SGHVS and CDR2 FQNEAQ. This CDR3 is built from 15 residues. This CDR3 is CASSSTPGQATEQYF. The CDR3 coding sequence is TGTGCCAGCAGCTCGACACCGGGACAGGCAACCGAGCAGTACTTC.

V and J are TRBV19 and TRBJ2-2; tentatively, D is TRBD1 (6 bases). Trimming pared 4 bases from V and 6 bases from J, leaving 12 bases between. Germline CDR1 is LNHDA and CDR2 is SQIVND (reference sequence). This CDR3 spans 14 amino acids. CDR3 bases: TGTGCCAGTAGTACGAGGGGGAGAGCCGGGGAGCTGTTTTTT. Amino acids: CASSTRGRAGELFF.

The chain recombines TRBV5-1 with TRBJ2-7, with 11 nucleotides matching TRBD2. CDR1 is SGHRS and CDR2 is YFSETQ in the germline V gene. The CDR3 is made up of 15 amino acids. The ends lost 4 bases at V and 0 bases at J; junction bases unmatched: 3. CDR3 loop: CASSLTSGSSYEQYF. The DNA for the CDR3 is TGCGCCAGCAGCCTAACTAGCGGGAGCTCCTACGAGCAGTACTTC.

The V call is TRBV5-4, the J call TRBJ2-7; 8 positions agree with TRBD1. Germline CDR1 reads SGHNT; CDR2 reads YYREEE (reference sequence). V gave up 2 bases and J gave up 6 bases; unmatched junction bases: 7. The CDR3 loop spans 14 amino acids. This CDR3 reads CASSLPGQATEQYF. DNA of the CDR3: TGTGCCAGCAGCTTACCGGGACAGGCGACCGAGCAGTACTTC.

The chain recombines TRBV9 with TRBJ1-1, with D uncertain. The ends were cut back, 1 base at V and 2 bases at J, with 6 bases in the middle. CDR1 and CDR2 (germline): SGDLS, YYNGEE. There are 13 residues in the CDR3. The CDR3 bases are TGTGCCAGCAGCGTACCCTCTAACACTGAAGCTTTCTTT. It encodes CASSVPSNTEAFF.

The CDR3 DNA follows: TGTGCCAGCGCCCTGACAACTAACACTGAAGCTTTCTTT. Translating it yields CASALTTNTEAFF. This chain links TRBV2 with TRBJ1-1, with D hard to call. Germline CDR1 is SNHLY and CDR2 is FYNNEI. The CDR3 has 13 residues. The V and J ends lost 8 bases and 2 bases respectively, with 12 bases between them.

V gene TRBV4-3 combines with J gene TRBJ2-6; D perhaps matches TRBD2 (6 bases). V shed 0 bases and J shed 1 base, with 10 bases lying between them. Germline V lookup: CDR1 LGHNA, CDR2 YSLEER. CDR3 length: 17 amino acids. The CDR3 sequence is CASSQENRGSGANVLTF. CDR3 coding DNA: TGCGCCAGCAGCCAAGAAAATCGGGGGTCTGGGGCCAACGTCCTGACTTTC.